This TCR beta chain stems from a study of vaccination effects on CD4 cells after COVID-19. Study information: Median timing of post-vaccine samples was 72 days after the second dose.

Assay: immunoSEQ multiplex PCR; the TCRdb copy retains only in-frame clones and omits some. The sample has tens of thousands of clones; around 81% are singletons. The germline V gene encodes CDR1 SGHRS and CDR2 YFSETQ. The CDR3 runs to 15 residues. Trimming took 4 bases from V and 4 from J, leaving 17 bases between them. Concerning this clone itself: The antigen is not known.

Antigen-specific CD4+ T cells expanded by the ViraFEST assay with viral peptide pools were then sequenced. Isolating CD4+ T cells followed ten to eleven days of culture. All study participants received two doses of BNT162b2 or mRNA-1273 vaccine. A half-medium replacement with IL-2 medium was carried out on days 3 and 7. Study-level results: Late post-vaccination samples showed marked contraction of infection- and vaccine-induced clones. Vaccine-induced clones in healthy vaccinees cross-reacted with common cold coronaviruses in only 1 of 255 cases.

The sample here was CD4+ T cells from PBMCs cultured with HCoV-229E spike peptides, taken after COVID-19 vaccination. The receptor comes from a human donor who received a COVID-19 vaccine. The gene calls are TRBV5-1 and TRBJ1-1; a possible D gene is TRBD1 (6 bases). This CDR3 reads CASSAQQGAGTEAFF. Written as DNA, the CDR3 is TGCGCCAGCAGCGCACAACAGGGCGCGGGCACTGAAGCTTTCTTT.